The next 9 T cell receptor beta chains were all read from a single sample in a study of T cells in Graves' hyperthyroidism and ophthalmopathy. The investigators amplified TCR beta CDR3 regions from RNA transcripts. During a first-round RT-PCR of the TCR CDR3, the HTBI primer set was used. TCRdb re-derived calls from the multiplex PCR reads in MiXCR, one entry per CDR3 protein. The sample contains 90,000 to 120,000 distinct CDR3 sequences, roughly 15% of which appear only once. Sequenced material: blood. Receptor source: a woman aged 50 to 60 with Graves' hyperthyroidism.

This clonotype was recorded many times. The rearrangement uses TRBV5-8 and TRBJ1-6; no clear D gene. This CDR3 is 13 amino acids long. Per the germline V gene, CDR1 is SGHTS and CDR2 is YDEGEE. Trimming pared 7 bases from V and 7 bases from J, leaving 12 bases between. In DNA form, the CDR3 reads TGTGCCAGCGCGCGTCAACGCAATTCACCCCTCCACTTT. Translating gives CASARQRNSPLHF. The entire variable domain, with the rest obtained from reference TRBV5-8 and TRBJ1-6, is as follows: EAGVTQSPTHLIKTRGQQATLRCSPISGHTSVYWYQQALGLGLQFLLWYDEGEERNRGNFPPRFSGRQFPNYSSELNVNALELEDSALYLCASARQRNSPLHFGNGTRLTVT.

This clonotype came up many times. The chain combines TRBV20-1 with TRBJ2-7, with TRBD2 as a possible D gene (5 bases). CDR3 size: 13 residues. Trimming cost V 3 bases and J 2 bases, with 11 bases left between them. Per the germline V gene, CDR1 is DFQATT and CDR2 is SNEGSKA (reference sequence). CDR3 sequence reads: CSARRAETYEQYV. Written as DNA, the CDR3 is TGCAGTGCTAGGAGGGCGGAAACCTACGAGCAGTACGTC.

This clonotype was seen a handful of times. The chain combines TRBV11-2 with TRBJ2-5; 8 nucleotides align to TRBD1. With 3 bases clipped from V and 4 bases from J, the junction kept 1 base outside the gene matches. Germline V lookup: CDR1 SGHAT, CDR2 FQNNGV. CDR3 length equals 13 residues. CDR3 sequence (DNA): TGTGCCAGCAGCTTCGGACAGGGAGAGACCCAGTACTTC. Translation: CASSFGQGETQYF.

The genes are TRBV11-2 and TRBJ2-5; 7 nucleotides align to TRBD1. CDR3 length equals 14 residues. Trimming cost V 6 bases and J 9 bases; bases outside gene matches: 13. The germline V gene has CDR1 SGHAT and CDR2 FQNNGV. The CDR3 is CASSLQRGRGAQYF. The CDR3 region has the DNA TGTGCCAGCAGTCTACAAAGGGGGCGAGGGGCCCAGTACTTC.

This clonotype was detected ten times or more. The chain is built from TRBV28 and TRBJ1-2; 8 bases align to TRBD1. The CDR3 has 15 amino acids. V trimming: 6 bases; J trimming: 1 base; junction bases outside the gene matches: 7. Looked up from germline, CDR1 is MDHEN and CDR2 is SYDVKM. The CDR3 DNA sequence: TGTGCCAGCAGAGAGAGGACAGGGCTTAACTATGGCTACACCTTC. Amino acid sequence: CASRERTGLNYGYTF.

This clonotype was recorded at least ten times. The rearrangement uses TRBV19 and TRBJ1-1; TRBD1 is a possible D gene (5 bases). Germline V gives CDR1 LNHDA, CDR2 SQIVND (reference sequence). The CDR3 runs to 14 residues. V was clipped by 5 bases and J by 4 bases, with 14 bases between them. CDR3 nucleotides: TGTGCCAGTAGTTCAAGCCGGGGGAGCACTGAAGCTTTCTTT. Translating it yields CASSSSRGSTEAFF.

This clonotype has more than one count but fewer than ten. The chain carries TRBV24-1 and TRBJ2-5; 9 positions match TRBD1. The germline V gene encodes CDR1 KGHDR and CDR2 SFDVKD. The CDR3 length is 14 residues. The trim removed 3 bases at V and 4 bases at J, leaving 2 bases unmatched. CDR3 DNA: TGTGCCACCAGTGATGGGGGACAGGGAGAGACCCAGTACTTC. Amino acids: CATSDGGQGETQYF.

The CDR3 nucleotides are TGCAGTGCTATGAGCGGGAGGAACACCGGGGAGCTGTTTTTT. This translates into CSAMSGRNTGELFF. The J gene is TRBJ2-2, the V gene TRBV20-1, with 8 bases identical to TRBD2. The CDR3 is 14 amino acids. Looked up from germline, CDR1 is DFQATT and CDR2 is SNEGSKA (reference sequence). The ends lost 4 bases at V and 1 base at J; junction bases unmatched: 2.

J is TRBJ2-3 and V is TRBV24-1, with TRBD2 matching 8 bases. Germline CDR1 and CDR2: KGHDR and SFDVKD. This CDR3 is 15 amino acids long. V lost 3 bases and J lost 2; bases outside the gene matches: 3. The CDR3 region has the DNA TGTGCCACCAGTGATGGCGGGGGGCCCACAGATACGCAGTATTTT. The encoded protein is CATSDGGGPTDTQYF.